Below, one TCR beta chain is given with its context. CDR3 size: 14 residues. The germline V and J ends were trimmed by 6 bases and 6 bases, with 15 bases remaining between them. The germline V gene has CDR1 MDHEN and CDR2 SYDVKM. These data originate in a study of blood T cell repertoires in COVID-19. Original methodology: Amplifying reference gene primers gave estimates of nucleated cell counts. Generated by immunoSEQ multiplex PCR, the TCRdb table keeps only in-frame clones and is missing some. V, J and clone size derive from that table, while D and trimming were established from the DNA sequence. Of about 110,000 clones listed, roughly 80% are singletons.

Source material: peripheral blood. This TCR was sampled from a woman between 65 and 79 years old with acute or convalescent COVID-19. The chain links TRBV28 to TRBJ1-5, with D possibly matching TRBD1 (5 bases). The CDR3 reads CASSPPGRGQPQHF. The CDR3 region has the DNA TGTGCCAGCAGCCCCCCAGGTAGGGGTCAGCCCCAGCATTTT.